The 12 T cell receptor beta chains below all came from one sample that was sequenced in a study of T cell clonotyping in hematopoietic cell transplantation. Profiled with immunoSEQ multiplex PCR; TCRdb holds only in-frame clones, not every one. Among approximately 12,000 clones listed, approximately 92% were seen once. This specimen was PBMCs, taken 100 days after allogeneic stem cell transplant. These receptors all come from a female patient between 55 and 75 years old who had an allogeneic stem cell transplant from an unrelated donor, so the T cells may come from the graft donor. Some clones in this sample may be carry-over from other donors' samples.

The CDR3 sequence is CASSYRDQQETQYF. The CDR3, as DNA: TGCGCCAGCAGCTACCGGGACCAACAAGAGACCCAGTACTTC. The chain employs TRBV5-1 and TRBJ2-5; the D call may be TRBD1 or TRBD2 (5 bases each). Germline loops: CDR1 SGHRS, CDR2 YFSETQ. The ends were cut back, 3 bases at V and 2 bases at J, with 11 bases in the middle. The CDR3 runs 14 residues.

The CDR3 DNA follows: TGTGCCAGCAGCGAGCGAGTTCCCCCCTATGGCTACACCTTC. This translates into CASSERVPPYGYTF. The genes are TRBV7-3 and TRBJ1-2; the D is unclear. The V gene lost 5 bases and the J gene lost 4 bases, with 14 bases spanning the gap. The CDR3 runs to 14 residues. The V gene's germline CDR1 is SGHTA and CDR2 FQGTGA.

This chain joins TRBV14 and TRBJ2-5; D gene unclear. Germline CDR1 and CDR2: SGHDN and FVKESK. There are 11 residues in the CDR3. V lost 0 bases to trimming and J lost 8 bases, with 4 bases between them. CDR3 sequence: CASSQDITQYF. The CDR3 DNA sequence: TGTGCCAGCAGCCAAGATATAACCCAGTACTTC. Variable domain in full (rest from reference TRBV14 and TRBJ2-5): EAGVTQFPSHSVIEKGQTVTLRCDPISGHDNLYWYRRVMGKEIKFLLHFVKESKQDESGMPNNRFLAERTGGTYSTLKVQPAELEDSGVYFCASSQDITQYFGPGTRLLVL.

The chain uses TRBV4-3 and TRBJ1-5; D remains ambiguous. This CDR3 spans 14 amino acids. Germline V lookup: CDR1 LGHNA, CDR2 YSLEER. V lost 1 base, J lost 1 base, and 5 bases lay in between. The CDR3 is CASSQGQSNQPQHF. The CDR3 DNA sequence: TGCGCCAGCAGCCAAGGTCAGAGCAATCAGCCCCAGCATTTT.

In its sample, this clone was seen once. This chain joins TRBV10-3 and TRBJ2-1; 14 bases map to TRBD2. From germline, CDR1 is ENHRY and CDR2 SYGVKD. This CDR3 comprises 19 residues. Trimming at V came to 6 bases and at J to 2 bases, leaving 12 bases not matched to a gene. CDR3 residues: CAIRDSGTSGRVTYNEQFF. CDR3 DNA: TGTGCCATCAGGGACTCGGGGACTAGCGGGAGAGTGACCTACAATGAGCAGTTCTTC.

This chain joins TRBV7-9 and TRBJ2-3; 9 positions agree with TRBD2. With 5 bases clipped from V and 1 base from J, the junction kept 7 bases outside the gene matches. Germline V lookup: CDR1 SEHNR, CDR2 FQNEAQ (reference sequence). CDR3 size: 16 residues. CDR3 protein: CASSHPSSGGTDTQYF. In nucleotides, the CDR3 is TGTGCCAGCAGCCATCCCTCTAGCGGGGGCACAGATACGCAGTATTTT.

The rearrangement links TRBV28 to TRBJ1-1, with D possibly being TRBD1 (5 bases). Germline-derived CDR1 and CDR2 are MDHEN and SYDVKM. CDR3 length equals 14 residues. Trimming stripped 6 bases from V and 4 bases from J, with 15 bases between. CDR3 region: CASSPSQEATEAFF. CDR3 bases: TGTGCCAGCAGCCCCTCACAGGAGGCCACTGAAGCTTTCTTT. Based on the CDR3 plus reference TRBV28 and TRBJ1-1, the full variable domain is DVKVTQSSRYLVKRTGEKVFLECVQDMDHENMFWYRQDPGLGLRLIYFSYDVKMKEKGDIPEGYSVSREKKERFSLILESASTNQTSMYLCASSPSQEATEAFFGQGTRLTVV.

CDR3 residues: CASSYSTEAFF. The CDR3 DNA follows: TGTGCCAGCTCGTACAGTACTGAAGCTTTCTTT. The V and J genes are TRBV14 and TRBJ1-1; D is undetermined. From germline, CDR1 is SGHDN and CDR2 FVKESK. V lost 8 bases and J lost 5, with 9 bases in between. The CDR3 covers 11 residues.

The chain employs TRBV18 and TRBJ2-3; the match to TRBD2 covers 7 bases. Germline trimming cut 6 bases from V and 6 bases from J; bases unmatched to any gene: 0. The CDR3 is made up of 11 amino acids. Germline V CDR1 and CDR2: KGHSH, LQKENI. Here the CDR3 DNA reads TGTGCCAGCTCGGGAGGGGATACGCAGTATTTT. Translation gives CASSGGDTQYF.

This clone appeared a single time. V gene TRBV4-2 combines with J gene TRBJ2-1; D is unclear. The CDR3 spans 13 residues. Germline V gene sequence: CDR1 LGHNA, CDR2 YNFKEQ. V was clipped by 0 bases and J by 7 bases, with 7 bases between them. The CDR3 loop is CASSQDMGNEQFF. CDR3 DNA: TGTGCCAGCAGCCAAGATATGGGTAATGAGCAGTTCTTC.

The J gene is TRBJ2-2, the V gene TRBV9, with 7 positions matching TRBD2. Germline lookup yields CDR1 SGDLS and CDR2 YYNGEE. This CDR3 has 18 residues. The V segment lost 6 bases and the J segment 3 bases; nucleotides outside the gene matches: 17. The CDR3 DNA reads TGTGCCAGCACCCATAGTGCCATACTAGCGACGGACACCGGGGAGCTGTTTTTT. It specifies CASTHSAILATDTGELFF.

This chain connects TRBV2 to TRBJ1-1; D call uncertain. V shed 7 bases and J shed 3 bases, with 3 bases lying between them. Germline V gene sequence: CDR1 SNHLY, CDR2 FYNNEI. The CDR3 spans 10 residues. CDR3 sequence reads: CASTDTEAFF. The DNA of the CDR3 is TGTGCCAGCACAGACACTGAAGCTTTCTTT.